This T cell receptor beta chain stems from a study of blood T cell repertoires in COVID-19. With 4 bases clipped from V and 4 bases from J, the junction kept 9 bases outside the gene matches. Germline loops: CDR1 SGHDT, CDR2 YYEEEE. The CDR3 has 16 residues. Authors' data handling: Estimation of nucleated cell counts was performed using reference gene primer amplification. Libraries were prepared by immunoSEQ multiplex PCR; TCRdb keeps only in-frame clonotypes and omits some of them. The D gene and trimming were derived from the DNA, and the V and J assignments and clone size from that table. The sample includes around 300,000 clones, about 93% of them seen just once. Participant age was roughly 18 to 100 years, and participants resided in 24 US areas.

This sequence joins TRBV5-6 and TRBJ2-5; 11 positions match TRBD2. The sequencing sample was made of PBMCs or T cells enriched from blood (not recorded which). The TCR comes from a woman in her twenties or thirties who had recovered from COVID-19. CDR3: CASSATGTSGGETQYF. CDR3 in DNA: TGTGCCAGCAGCGCAACCGGGACTAGCGGAGGAGAGACCCAGTACTTC. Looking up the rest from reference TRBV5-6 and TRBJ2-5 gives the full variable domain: DAGVTQSPTHLIKTRGQQVTLRCSPKSGHDTVSWYQQALGQGPQFIFQYYEEEERQRGNFPDRFSGHQFPNYSSELNVNALLLGDSALYLCASSATGTSGGETQYFGPGTRLLVL.